These 10 T cell receptor beta chains share one sample of origin, sequenced in a study of Tregs in tolerant kidney transplant recipients. Using immunoSEQ multiplex PCR, the repertoire was profiled, and TCRdb retains in-frame clones only, with some absent. The profile shows tens of thousands of clones, about 83% of them singletons. The specimen sequenced was CD4+ T cells from blood. These receptors originate from a human donor in good health.

The V call is TRBV4-2, the J call TRBJ2-3, with 7 bases that match TRBD2. The length of the CDR3 is 19 residues. V shed 0 bases, J shed 4 bases, and the junction held 16 bases outside the gene matches. Germline CDR1 is LGHNA and CDR2 is YNFKEQ. The chain's CDR3 is CASSQDSYEAGEGADTQYF. The CDR3 coding sequence is TGTGCCAGCAGCCAAGATAGTTATGAGGCGGGAGAAGGAGCAGATACGCAGTATTTT.

This rearrangement joins TRBV6-5 to TRBJ2-5, with D perhaps TRBD1 or TRBD2 (7 bases each). Per germline, CDR1 MNHEY and CDR2 SVGAGI. This CDR3 spans 15 amino acids. Deletions cut 6 bases from V and 2 bases from J, with 16 bases between. The CDR3 bases are TGTGCCAGCAGCAAGGCAGGGGGGGGGCAAGAGACCCAGTACTTC. Translating gives CASSKAGGGQETQYF.

The rearrangement uses TRBV28 and TRBJ1-4; no clear D. CDR1 is MDHEN and CDR2 is SYDVKM in the germline V gene. CDR3 length: 13 amino acids. V dropped 10 bases and J dropped 0 bases, with 9 bases sitting between them. The CDR3 DNA reads TGTGCCACCTCCCCCTCAACTAATGAAAAACTGTTTTTT. It encodes CATSPSTNEKLFF.

This clone turned up a few times. The V and J genes are TRBV2 and TRBJ1-2; 7 bases agree with TRBD1. The CDR3 loop spans 13 amino acids. V was pared by 6 bases and J by 7 bases, with 8 bases of the junction left unmatched. Germline V CDR1 and CDR2: SNHLY, FYNNEI. The chain's CDR3 is CASRGTVSGGYTF. The CDR3, as DNA: TGTGCCAGCAGGGGGACAGTTAGTGGTGGCTACACCTTC.

This chain links TRBV9 with TRBJ2-7, with 8 bases identical to TRBD2. V lost 0 bases, J lost 2 bases, and 10 bases stayed unmatched. Germline loops: CDR1 SGDLS, CDR2 YYNGEE. This CDR3 region has 17 residues. The CDR3: CASSVGASGSSPYEQYF. The CDR3 nucleotides read TGTGCCAGCAGCGTAGGAGCTAGCGGGTCCTCACCCTACGAGCAGTACTTC.

The chain recombines TRBV7-9 with TRBJ1-4, with TRBD1 matching 12 bases. This CDR3 has 16 residues. The V gene's germline CDR1 is SEHNR and CDR2 FQNEAQ (reference sequence). The ends lost 5 bases at V and 8 bases at J; junction bases unmatched: 9. CDR3 coding DNA: TGTGCCAGCAGCCCCGGGACAGGGGGCGTAGGGGAAAAACTGTTTTTT. Residues: CASSPGTGGVGEKLFF.

This chain links TRBV27 with TRBJ2-1; D might be TRBD2 (5 bases). Germline V gene sequence: CDR1 MNHEY, CDR2 SMNVEV (reference sequence). Trimming removed 6 bases at V and 0 bases at J, with 15 bases between. The length of the CDR3 is 16 residues. CDR3 amino acids: CASSAHGLTSYNEQFF. The CDR3 region has the DNA TGTGCCAGCAGCGCCCATGGACTGACCTCCTACAATGAGCAGTTCTTC.

This rearrangement joins TRBV2 to TRBJ2-1; D not resolved. The CDR3 is 14 amino acids. The ends were cut back, 4 bases at V and 5 bases at J, with 12 bases in the middle. Germline CDR1 and CDR2: SNHLY and FYNNEI. CDR3 in DNA: TGTGCCAGCAGTGCCGGGCGCGTTGACAATGAGCAGTTCTTC. It encodes CASSAGRVDNEQFF.

This clone has a handful of counts. This rearrangement joins TRBV9 to TRBJ2-3; TRBD2 aligns across 7 bases. Germline V gene data show CDR1 as SGDLS and CDR2 as YYNGEE. The CDR3 is 16 residues long. The V segment lost 3 bases and the J segment 0 bases; nucleotides outside the gene matches: 7. The CDR3 coding sequence is TGTGCCAGCAGCGCCTGGGGAGGGTTAAGCACAGATACGCAGTATTTT. This translates into CASSAWGGLSTDTQYF.

The chain combines TRBV5-1 with TRBJ1-1; tentatively, D is TRBD1 (6 bases). This CDR3 region has 14 residues. The V and J ends lost 3 bases and 5 bases respectively, with 14 bases between them. Germline CDR1 is SGHRS and CDR2 is YFSETQ. The CDR3, as DNA: TGCGCCAGCAGCTCCGAGGGGGTTGTGACTGAAGCTTTCTTT. It encodes CASSSEGVVTEAFF.